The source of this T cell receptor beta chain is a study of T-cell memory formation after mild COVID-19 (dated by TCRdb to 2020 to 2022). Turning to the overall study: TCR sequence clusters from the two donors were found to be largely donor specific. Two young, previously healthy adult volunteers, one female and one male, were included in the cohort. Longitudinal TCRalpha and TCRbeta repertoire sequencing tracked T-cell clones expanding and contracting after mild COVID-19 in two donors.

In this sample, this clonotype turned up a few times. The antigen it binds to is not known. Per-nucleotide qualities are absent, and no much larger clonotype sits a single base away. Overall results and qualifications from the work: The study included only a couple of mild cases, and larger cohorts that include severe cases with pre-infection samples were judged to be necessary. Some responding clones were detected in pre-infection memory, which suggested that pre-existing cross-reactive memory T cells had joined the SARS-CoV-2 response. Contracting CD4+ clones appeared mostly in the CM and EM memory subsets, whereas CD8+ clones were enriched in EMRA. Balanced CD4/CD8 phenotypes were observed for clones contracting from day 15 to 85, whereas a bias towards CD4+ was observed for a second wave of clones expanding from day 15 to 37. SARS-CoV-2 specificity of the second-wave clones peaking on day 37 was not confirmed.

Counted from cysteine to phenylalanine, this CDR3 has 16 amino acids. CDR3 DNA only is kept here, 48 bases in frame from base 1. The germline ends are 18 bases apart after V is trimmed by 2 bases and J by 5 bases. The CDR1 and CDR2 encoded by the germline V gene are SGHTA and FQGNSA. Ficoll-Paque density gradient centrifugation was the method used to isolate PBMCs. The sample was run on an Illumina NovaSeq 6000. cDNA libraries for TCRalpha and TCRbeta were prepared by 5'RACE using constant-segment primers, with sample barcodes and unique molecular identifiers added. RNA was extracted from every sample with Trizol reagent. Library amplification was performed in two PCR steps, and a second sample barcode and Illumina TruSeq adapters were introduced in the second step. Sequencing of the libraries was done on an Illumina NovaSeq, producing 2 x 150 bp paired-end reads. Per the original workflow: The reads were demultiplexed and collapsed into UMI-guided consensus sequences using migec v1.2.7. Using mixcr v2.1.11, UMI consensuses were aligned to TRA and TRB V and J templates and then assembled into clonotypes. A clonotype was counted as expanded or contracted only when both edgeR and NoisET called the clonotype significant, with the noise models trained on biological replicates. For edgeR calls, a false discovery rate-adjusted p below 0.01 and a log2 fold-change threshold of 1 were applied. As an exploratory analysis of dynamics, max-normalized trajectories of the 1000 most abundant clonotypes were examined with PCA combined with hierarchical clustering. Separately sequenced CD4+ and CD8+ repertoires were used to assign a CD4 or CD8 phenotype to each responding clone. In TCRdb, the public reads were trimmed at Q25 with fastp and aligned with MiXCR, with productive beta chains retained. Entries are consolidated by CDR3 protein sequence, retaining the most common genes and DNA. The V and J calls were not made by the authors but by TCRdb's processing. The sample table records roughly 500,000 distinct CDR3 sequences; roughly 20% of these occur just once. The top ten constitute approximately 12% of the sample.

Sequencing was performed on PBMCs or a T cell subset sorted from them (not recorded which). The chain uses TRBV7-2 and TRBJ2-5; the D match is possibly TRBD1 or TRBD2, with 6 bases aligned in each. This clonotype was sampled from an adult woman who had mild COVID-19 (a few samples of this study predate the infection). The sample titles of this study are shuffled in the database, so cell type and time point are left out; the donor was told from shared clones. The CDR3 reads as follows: CASSLLYTGSGETQYF. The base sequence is TGTGCCAGCAGCTTACTATACACAGGGAGCGGGGAGACCCAGTACTTC. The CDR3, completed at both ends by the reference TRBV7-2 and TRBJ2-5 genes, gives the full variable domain GAGVSQSPSNKVTEKGKDVELRCDPISGHTALYWYRQSLGQGLEFLIYFQGNSAPDKSGLPSDRFSAERTGGSVSTLTIQRTQQEDSAVYLCASSLLYTGSGETQYFGPGTRLLVL.